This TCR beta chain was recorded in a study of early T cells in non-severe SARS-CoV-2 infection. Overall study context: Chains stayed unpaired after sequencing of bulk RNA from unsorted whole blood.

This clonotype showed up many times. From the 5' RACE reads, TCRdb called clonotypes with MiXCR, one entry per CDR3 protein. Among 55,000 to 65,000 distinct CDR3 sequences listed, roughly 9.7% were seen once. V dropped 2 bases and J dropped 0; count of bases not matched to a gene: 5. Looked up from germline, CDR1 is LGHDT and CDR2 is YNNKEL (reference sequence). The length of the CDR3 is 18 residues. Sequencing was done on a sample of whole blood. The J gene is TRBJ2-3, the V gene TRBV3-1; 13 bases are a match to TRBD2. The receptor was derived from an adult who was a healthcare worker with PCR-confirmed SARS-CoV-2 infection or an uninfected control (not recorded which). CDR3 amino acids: CASSQWTSGSWSTDTQYF. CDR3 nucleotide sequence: TGTGCCAGCAGCCAATGGACTAGCGGGAGTTGGAGCACAGATACGCAGTATTTT.